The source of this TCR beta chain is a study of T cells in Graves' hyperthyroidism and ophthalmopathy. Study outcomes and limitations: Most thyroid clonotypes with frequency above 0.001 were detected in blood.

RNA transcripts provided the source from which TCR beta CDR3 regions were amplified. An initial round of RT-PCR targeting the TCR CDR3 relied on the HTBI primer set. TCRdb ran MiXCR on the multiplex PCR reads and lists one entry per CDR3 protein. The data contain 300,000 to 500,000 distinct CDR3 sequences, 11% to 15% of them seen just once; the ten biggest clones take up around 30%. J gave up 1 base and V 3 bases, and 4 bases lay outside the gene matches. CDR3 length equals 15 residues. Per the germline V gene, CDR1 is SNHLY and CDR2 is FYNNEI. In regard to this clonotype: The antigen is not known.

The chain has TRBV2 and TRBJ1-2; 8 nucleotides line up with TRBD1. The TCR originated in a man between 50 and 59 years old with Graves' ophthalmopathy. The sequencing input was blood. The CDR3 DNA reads TGTGCCAGCAGTGACCTAACAGGGGGTAACTATGGCTACACCTTC. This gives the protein CASSDLTGGNYGYTF.